This TCR delta chain was sequenced during a study of gamma-delta T cells after stem cell transplantation (dated by TCRdb to the mid-2010s). This clone is categorized as medium-sized (0.01 to 0.1%). Its antigen is still unknown. The record has no base qualities; no much larger clone is one base away. The library was prepared using RT-PCR. The sample was run on an Illumina MiSeq. TCRdb processed the public reads again with the CATT caller, after which rows with matching DNA were combined. Within this sample are about 2,800 delta-chain clones, with roughly 21% of them counted one time only. Roughly 25% of the sample is held by the ten biggest clonotypes. The germline V gene sets CDR1 to GEAIGNYY and CDR2 to EKD. Germline trimming amounts to 3 bases on V and 0 bases on J, with 9 as the count of junction bases outside the gene matches. From cysteine to phenylalanine, the CDR3 is 18 amino acids long. Kept here is only the CDR3 DNA, which spans 54 bases and is read in frame from base 1.

This TCR derives from a human donor. It is not recorded whose cells these are; they may come from a transplant donor. Sample: gamma-delta T cells. The rearranged segments are TRDV2 and TRDJ1, with 13 bases in between that match TRDD3. The CDR3 reads CACDSLLGDTPYTDKLIF. The sequenced DNA: TGTGCCTGTGACTCCTTACTGGGGGATACGCCGTACACCGATAAACTCATCTTT.